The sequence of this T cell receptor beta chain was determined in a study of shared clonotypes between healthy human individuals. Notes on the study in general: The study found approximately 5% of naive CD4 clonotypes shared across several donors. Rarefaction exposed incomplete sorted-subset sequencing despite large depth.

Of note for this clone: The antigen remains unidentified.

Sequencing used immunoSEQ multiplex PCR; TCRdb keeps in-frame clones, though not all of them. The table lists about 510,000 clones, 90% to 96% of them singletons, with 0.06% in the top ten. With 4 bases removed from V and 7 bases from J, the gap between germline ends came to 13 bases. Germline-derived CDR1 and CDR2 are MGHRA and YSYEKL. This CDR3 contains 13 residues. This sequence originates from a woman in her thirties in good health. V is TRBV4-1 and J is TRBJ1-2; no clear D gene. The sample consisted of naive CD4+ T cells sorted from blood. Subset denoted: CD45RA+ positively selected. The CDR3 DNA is TGCGCCAGCAGCCCCCTCTCGGAGAGTGGCTACACCTTC. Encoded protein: CASSPLSESGYTF.